This is a list of T cell receptor beta chains from one sample in a study of blood T cell repertoires in COVID-19. Clones were read by immunoSEQ multiplex PCR, and TCRdb kept only the in-frame ones, dropping some. The table includes around 150,000 clones, roughly four fifths detected once. Sequencing input: peripheral blood. These receptors all stem from a woman aged 45-59 years with active or convalescent COVID-19. CDR3s leave out the opening cysteine and the closing phenylalanine or tryptophan. Size is omitted from some rows. Given values are once, few, many or a class for expanded clones.

clone_size,v_call,cdr3_aa
NA,TRBV5-1,ASSTTGNTGELF
once,TRBV7-2,ASSPRTSVTDTQY
NA,TRBV3-1/TRBV3-2,ASSQGHLETQY
NA,TRBV28,ASSPPRGPSRTEAF
NA,TRBV27,ASSSRGAEPLPYEQY
NA,TRBV6-5,ASRWTGDTEAF
NA,TRBV18,ASSSQSNTEAF
NA,TRBV29-1,SVDWQLNTEAF
NA,TRBV18,ASSPGQGRRSTEAF
NA,TRBV30,AWSSGFNTEAF
NA,TRBV6-6,ASSRDRGPNEQF
once,TRBV30,AWSVELAGETQY
NA,TRBV7-2,ASSLAGSASLI
NA,TRBV24-1,ATSQGAQETQY
NA,TRBV19,ASSPTGGEQY
NA,TRBV7-3,ASSERLAGGRDEQF
NA,TRBV2,ASSPQGSVGNTIY
NA,TRBV7-9,ASILGGTSGAELF
NA,TRBV29-1,SVGGKDEQY
NA,TRBV7-2,ASSLDPMTGAGYT
once,TRBV7-2,ASSLNRLVYGYT
NA,TRBV7-9,ASSLGQTREAF
NA,TRBV7-2,ASSLDRGKRNTIY
NA,TRBV5-4,ASSLGVRAGRVDTQY
NA,TRBV15,ATSRDHRGDLNEQF
NA,TRBV10-3,AISESSGAAF
NA,TRBV5-5,ASSPGLFYGYT
few,TRBV23-1,AIVTGNQPQH
NA,TRBV7-3,ASSSTGMNTEAF
NA,TRBV7-9,ASSSSGVHNEQF
NA,TRBV7-3,ASSLRSTGSSGANVLT
once,TRBV7-6,ASSLLHSEAF
few,TRBV30,AWRQGPPAAF
once,TRBV19,ASSGGTVLSSYNEQF
NA,TRBV7-9,ASSLEGQQETQY
NA,TRBV5-4,ASSDPKSSYEQY
NA,TRBV14,ASSPSGSYEQY
NA,TRBV15,ATSRGGQGSYEQY
NA,TRBV5-1,ASKPGTGTYEQY
NA,TRBV6-5,AASKGREDGYT
once,TRBV6-2/TRBV6-3,ASSSHGTVYNEQF
NA,TRBV6-1,ASSERSNTGELF
NA,TRBV23-1,ASSPPGSTEAF
once,TRBV5-4,ASSGTSGGRGSLQETQY
once,TRBV9,ASSPGLARYEQY
NA,TRBV6-5,ASRRQGGIQY
NA,TRBV10-1,ASTDRTNRTERWWQY
NA,TRBV7-6,ASSLYSGTGKNIQY
few,TRBV30,AWWGDLAGSYNEQF
NA,TRBV28,ASRDGQLSTGELF
NA,TRBV4-1,ASSRGLAGAQETQY
NA,TRBV3-1/TRBV3-2,ASSLRSSYNSPLH
NA,TRBV3-1/TRBV3-2,ASSRAGLLYEQY
NA,TRBV11-3,ASSLGRQGSQETQY
once,TRBV7-9,ASSLGEVSYEQY
NA,TRBV18,ASSPSPGTSPANIQY
NA,TRBV29-1,SVRGLGEQY
NA,TRBV29-1,SVTKGDEKLF
NA,TRBV7-8,ASSTGLKGTDTQY
NA,TRBV14,ASSQVGGNTEAF